These T cell receptor beta chains were read from a single sample in a study of cytomegalovirus exposure and HLA in healthy donors. Sequenced by immunoSEQ multiplex PCR; TCRdb stores in-frame clones only, minus some. The sample lists 100,000 to 150,000 clones; around 72% were seen once. Sequencing was performed on PBMCs. The receptor set was obtained from a woman between 35 and 50 years old in good health and CMV-seronegative. Both conserved end residues are part of each CDR3. A D gene is named only where the DNA matches it firmly. Only part of the rows carry a size: once, few, many, or a class if the clone is expanded.

v_gene	abundance	d_gene	len	j_gene	CDR3nt	CDR3aa
TRBV25-1	-	-	13	TRBJ1-6	TGTGCCAGCACACAGGGTGGTCGGTCACCCCTCCACTTT	CASTQGGRSPLHF
TRBV9	-	-	16	TRBJ2-7	TGTGCCAGCAGCGTAGCTCAGTCCGGGACTTTAAGCGAGCAGTACTTC	CASSVAQSGTLSEQYF
TRBV6-1	-	-	13	TRBJ1-2	TGTGCCAGCTTTCGCAGGGTGGAGTATGGCTACACCTTC	CASFRRVEYGYTF
TRBV7-3	-	-	16	TRBJ2-2	TGTGCCAGCAGCTTAAATGGCGGGGCGGGAACCGGGGAGCTGTTTTTT	CASSLNGGAGTGELFF
TRBV7-9	few	-	15	TRBJ1-1	TGTTCCAGCAGCCCGGGGGGGTTCGCCGACACTGAAGCTTTCTTT	CSSSPGGFADTEAFF
TRBV4-1	few	-	15	TRBJ1-4	TGCGCCAGCAGCAAAGACGGCGGGGTTAATGAAAAACTGTTTTTT	CASSKDGGVNEKLFF
TRBV18	-	TRBD1	13	TRBJ1-1	TGTGCCAGCTCGCCCCAGGGGGGCACTGAAGCTTTCTTT	CASSPQGGTEAFF
TRBV2	-	-	14	TRBJ2-7	TGTGCCGCCCAGGACAGCGGGGCTTCTTACGAGCAGTACTTC	CAAQDSGASYEQYF
TRBV2	-	TRBD2	14	TRBJ2-3	TGTGCCAGCAGTGAAGGGCGGGGGATCAATACGCAGTATTTT	CASSEGRGINTQYF
TRBV18	-	TRBD1	14	TRBJ2-5	TGTGCCAGCTCACCACTGGGGACAGAAGAGACCCAGTACTTC	CASSPLGTEETQYF
TRBV30	-	-	11	TRBJ2-3	TGTGCCTGGATAGGCACAGATACGCAGTATTTT	CAWIGTDTQYF
TRBV28	-	TRBD1	15	TRBJ2-7	TGTGCCAGCAGTTTGGACAGGGGGCCCTCCTACGAGCAGTACTTC	CASSLDRGPSYEQYF
TRBV5-4	-	TRBD2	16	TRBJ2-1	TGTGCCAGCAGCTTGGGGACTAGCGGAGCCTACAATGAGCAGTTCTTC	CASSLGTSGAYNEQFF
TRBV6-5	-	TRBD2	15	TRBJ2-7	TGTGCCAGCATCCGGACTAGCGGGGGGTTGTACGAGCAGTACTTC	CASIRTSGGLYEQYF
TRBV19	-	TRBD2	16	TRBJ2-1	TGTGCCAGTAGTATGGGGACTAGCGGGAGGGACAATGAGCAGTTCTTC	CASSMGTSGRDNEQFF
TRBV9	-	TRBD2	15	TRBJ2-5	TGTGCCAGCAGCGCGGGGGGGGCAGCCTTGGTGGAGCAGTACTTC	CASSAGGAALVEQYF
TRBV7-9	-	-	13	TRBJ2-7	TGTGCCACGAGCACAGGGGGGGCCCTAGAGCAGTACTTC	CATSTGGALEQYF
TRBV9	-	TRBD2	15	TRBJ2-1	TGTGCCAGCAGCGTAGAAGCGGGGTCCTACAATGAGCAGTTCTTC	CASSVEAGSYNEQFF
TRBV28	-	-	16	TRBJ2-5	TGTGCCAGCAGTTTATCCGGTCGCGGCGGTCGGGAGACCCAGTACTTC	CASSLSGRGGRETQYF
TRBV21-1	-	-	14	TRBJ1-2	TGTGCCAGCAGCGCCCACCCGGGAAATTATGGCTACACCTTC	CASSAHPGNYGYTF
TRBV30	-	TRBD2	13	TRBJ2-5	TGTGCCTGCGGACTAGCTATCGTGGAGACCCAGTACTTC	CACGLAIVETQYF
TRBV28	-	TRBD2	15	TRBJ2-7	TGTGCCAGCACCGAGAGCGGGAGGGCCCCCTACGAGCAGTACTTC	CASTESGRAPYEQYF
TRBV30	few	TRBD1	13	TRBJ2-7	TGTGCCTGGGGACCGGGACAGGGGTACGAGCAGTACTTC	CAWGPGQGYEQYF
TRBV29-1	-	TRBD1	13	TRBJ2-7	TGCAGCGTTGAAGTACAGGGGAACGGCGAGCAGTACTTC	CSVEVQGNGEQYF
TRBV29-1	few	-	12	TRBJ1-1	TGCAGCGTCGCCAGGACAGACACTGAAGCTTTCTTT	CSVARTDTEAFF
TRBV5-1	-	TRBD2	15	TRBJ2-5	TGCGCCAGCAGCTTGGGCGGGGCTAGCGGAGAGACCCAGTACTTC	CASSLGGASGETQYF
TRBV6-1	-	-	14	TRBJ2-5	TGTGCCAGCAGTGAAATCTTAGCTTCGGAGACCCAGTACTTC	CASSEILASETQYF
TRBV9	few	-	14	TRBJ2-7	TGTGCCAGCAGCGTAGAAGGGGACTCCTACGAGCAGTACTTC	CASSVEGDSYEQYF
TRBV15	-	-	15	TRBJ2-4	TGTGCCACCAGCAGAGGACTGTTAGCCAAAAACATTCAGTACTTC	CATSRGLLAKNIQYF
TRBV25-1	once	-	13	TRBJ1-4	TGTGCCACCGCGGGAACCCCTAATGAAAAACTGTTTTTT	CATAGTPNEKLFF
TRBV18	once	TRBD1	16	TRBJ2-2	TGTGCCAGCTCACCCGGGACAGGGGGCTTCACCGGGGAGCTGTTTTTT	CASSPGTGGFTGELFF
TRBV10-3	-	-	14	TRBJ1-2	TGTGCCATCAGTGTGGTTGGGAGCCAAGCGGGCTACACCTTC	CAISVVGSQAGYTF
TRBV30	-	TRBD1	11	TRBJ1-2	TGTGCCTGGAGTGTACGGACAGGCCAAACCTTC	CAWSVRTGQTF
TRBV28	-	-	14	TRBJ2-7	TGTGCCAGCATGTGGGGGGACCGAGGCTACGAGCAGTACTTC	CASMWGDRGYEQYF
TRBV30	-	-	12	TRBJ1-1	TGTGCCTGGAGTACAGGGAGTACTGAAGCTTTCTTT	CAWSTGSTEAFF
TRBV7-9	-	-	13	TRBJ2-1	TGTGCCAGCAGCTTAGGAGCAGGGAATGAGCAGTTCTTC	CASSLGAGNEQFF
TRBV19	-	TRBD2	16	TRBJ2-1	TGTGCCAGTTGTCCTGCTAGCGGGAGGGCTTACAATGAGCAGTTCTTC	CASCPASGRAYNEQFF
TRBV5-8	-	TRBD1	15	TRBJ1-2	TGTGCCAGCAGTGTTGGCGACAGGGGGCCCACCCGCTACACCTTC	CASSVGDRGPTRYTF
TRBV27	-	-	15	TRBJ1-6	TGTGCCAGCAGCCCCCGCGGGGTTATTAATTCACCCCTCCACTTT	CASSPRGVINSPLHF
TRBV2	-	-	14	TRBJ1-5	TGTGCCAGCAGTGAGGGGCCTAGCAATCAGCCCCAGCATTTT	CASSEGPSNQPQHF
TRBV6-4	-	-	13	TRBJ2-5	TGTGCCAGCAGCGCGACAGGCCAAGAGACCCAGTACTTC	CASSATGQETQYF
TRBV19	few	-	14	TRBJ1-5	TGTGCCAGTAGTGGGGCAATTAGCAATCAGCCCCAGCATTTT	CASSGAISNQPQHF
TRBV4-1	-	-	15	TRBJ2-7	TGCGCCAGCAGCCAAGATTTGTGGCAAGCCTACGAGCAGTACTTC	CASSQDLWQAYEQYF
TRBV10-3	-	TRBD1	15	TRBJ2-1	TGTGCCATCAGTGAGTCACCTGGACAGGGGAATGAGCAGTTCTTC	CAISESPGQGNEQFF
TRBV6-1	-	-	13	TRBJ2-7	TGTGCCAGCAGTTCCCAGGCCCGCTACGAGCAGTACTTC	CASSSQARYEQYF
TRBV28	-	-	13	TRBJ1-5	TGTGCCAGCAGTTTAGGAGGGGTTCAGCCCCAGCATTTT	CASSLGGVQPQHF
TRBV14	-	-	16	TRBJ2-7	TGTGCCAGCAGCCAAGGAGGACTAGGGGGGTCCTACGAGCAGTACTTC	CASSQGGLGGSYEQYF
TRBV5-1	-	-	16	TRBJ2-7	TGCGCCAGCAGCCCGGGACTTCAAAAAGCTATCTACGAGCAGTACTTC	CASSPGLQKAIYEQYF
TRBV5-4	-	TRBD2	16	TRBJ2-7	TGTGCCAGCAGCACGGGACTAGCGGTCGGCTCCTACGAGCAGTACTTC	CASSTGLAVGSYEQYF
TRBV6-5	-	TRBD1	15	TRBJ2-3	TGTGCCAGCAGTTACCGAACAGGGGCGGCAGATACGCAGTATTTT	CASSYRTGAADTQYF
TRBV4-2	-	TRBD2	15	TRBJ2-3	TGTGCCAGCAGCCAGAGGACTAGCGGCACAGATACGCAGTATTTT	CASSQRTSGTDTQYF
TRBV6-1	-	TRBD1	14	TRBJ2-7	TGTGCCAGCAGTGAAGGCGCAGGGGGCTACGAGCAGTACTTC	CASSEGAGGYEQYF
TRBV7-8	-	-	18	TRBJ2-2	TGTGCCAGCAGCTTAGCCGCGGTAGACTCGGTGAACACCGGGGAGCTGTTTTTT	CASSLAAVDSVNTGELFF
TRBV30	few	-	13	TRBJ2-3	TGTGCCTGGAGTATCAGAGGCGCAGATACGCAGTATTTT	CAWSIRGADTQYF
TRBV29-1	-	TRBD1	13	TRBJ2-2	TGCAGCGTTGGCGAGACAGGGGCCGGGGAGCTGTTTTTT	CSVGETGAGELFF
TRBV29-1	-	-	16	TRBJ1-5	TGCAGCGAGCTTGGGGGCAGGCTCTTTGTATATCAGCCCCAGCATTTT	CSELGGRLFVYQPQHF
TRBV10-3	-	TRBD1	16	TRBJ1-2	TGTGCCATCAGGGGCCCATACTCCGGGACAGGGGATGGCTACACCTTC	CAIRGPYSGTGDGYTF
TRBV7-6	-	TRBD1	14	TRBJ2-2	TGTGCCAGCAGCATTGAACAGGGGACCGGGGAGCTGTTTTTT	CASSIEQGTGELFF
TRBV23-1	few	-	18	TRBJ1-3	TGCGCCAGCAGTCAACTTATAACCGAACAGGCTCACGGGTACACCATATATTTT	CASSQLITEQAHGYTIYF
TRBV7-9	-	-	14	TRBJ1-5	TGTGCCAGCAGCTTAGGGGGGGAGAATCAGCCCCAGCATTTT	CASSLGGENQPQHF